This TCR beta chain was captured by sequencing in a study of cytomegalovirus exposure and HLA in healthy donors. The CDR3 spans 14 residues. The trim removed 5 bases at V and 4 bases at J, leaving 3 bases unmatched. Germline loops: CDR1 SGHTA, CDR2 FQGTGA. The donors comprised healthy bone marrow donors. Vbeta (60) and Jbeta (13) primers were used in the PCR. Clones were sequenced by immunoSEQ multiplex PCR, and TCRdb holds only the in-frame ones, with some missing. This table holds approximately 190,000 clones, over 60% found once. The origin of this receptor is a woman under 40 in good health and CMV-seropositive. Sequencing input: PBMCs. The chain has TRBV7-3 and TRBJ2-1; the match to TRBD2 covers 9 bases. CDR3 loop: CASSTGLAYNEQFF. Here the CDR3 DNA reads TGTGCCAGCAGCACCGGACTAGCGTACAATGAGCAGTTCTTC.